This T cell receptor (beta chain) was documented in a study of blood T cells in healthy people across ages. The second PCR ran roughly 7 to 11 cycles with a sample-barcoded 5' primer and J-beta primers. Each CDR3 protein is one row after TCRdb ran MiXCR on the 5' RACE reads. The sample has over 550,000 distinct CDR3 sequences; around 31% are singletons. This clonotype was observed a handful of times. The antigen remains unidentified. Study-wide points: Per million T cells, TCR beta diversity dropped roughly linearly as age increased.

CDR3 length equals 14 residues. V lost 0 bases to trimming and J lost 7 bases, with 10 bases between them. Germline V gene sequence: CDR1 MNHEY, CDR2 SVGEGT. Sequences were obtained from blood. This clonotype was obtained from a woman of 80 years or more in good health. V gene TRBV6-2 or TRBV6-3 combines with J gene TRBJ1-5, with unresolved D. Here the CDR3 reads CASSYSGVRQPQHF. Written as DNA, the CDR3 is TGTGCCAGCAGTTACTCTGGGGTGAGGCAGCCCCAGCATTTT.